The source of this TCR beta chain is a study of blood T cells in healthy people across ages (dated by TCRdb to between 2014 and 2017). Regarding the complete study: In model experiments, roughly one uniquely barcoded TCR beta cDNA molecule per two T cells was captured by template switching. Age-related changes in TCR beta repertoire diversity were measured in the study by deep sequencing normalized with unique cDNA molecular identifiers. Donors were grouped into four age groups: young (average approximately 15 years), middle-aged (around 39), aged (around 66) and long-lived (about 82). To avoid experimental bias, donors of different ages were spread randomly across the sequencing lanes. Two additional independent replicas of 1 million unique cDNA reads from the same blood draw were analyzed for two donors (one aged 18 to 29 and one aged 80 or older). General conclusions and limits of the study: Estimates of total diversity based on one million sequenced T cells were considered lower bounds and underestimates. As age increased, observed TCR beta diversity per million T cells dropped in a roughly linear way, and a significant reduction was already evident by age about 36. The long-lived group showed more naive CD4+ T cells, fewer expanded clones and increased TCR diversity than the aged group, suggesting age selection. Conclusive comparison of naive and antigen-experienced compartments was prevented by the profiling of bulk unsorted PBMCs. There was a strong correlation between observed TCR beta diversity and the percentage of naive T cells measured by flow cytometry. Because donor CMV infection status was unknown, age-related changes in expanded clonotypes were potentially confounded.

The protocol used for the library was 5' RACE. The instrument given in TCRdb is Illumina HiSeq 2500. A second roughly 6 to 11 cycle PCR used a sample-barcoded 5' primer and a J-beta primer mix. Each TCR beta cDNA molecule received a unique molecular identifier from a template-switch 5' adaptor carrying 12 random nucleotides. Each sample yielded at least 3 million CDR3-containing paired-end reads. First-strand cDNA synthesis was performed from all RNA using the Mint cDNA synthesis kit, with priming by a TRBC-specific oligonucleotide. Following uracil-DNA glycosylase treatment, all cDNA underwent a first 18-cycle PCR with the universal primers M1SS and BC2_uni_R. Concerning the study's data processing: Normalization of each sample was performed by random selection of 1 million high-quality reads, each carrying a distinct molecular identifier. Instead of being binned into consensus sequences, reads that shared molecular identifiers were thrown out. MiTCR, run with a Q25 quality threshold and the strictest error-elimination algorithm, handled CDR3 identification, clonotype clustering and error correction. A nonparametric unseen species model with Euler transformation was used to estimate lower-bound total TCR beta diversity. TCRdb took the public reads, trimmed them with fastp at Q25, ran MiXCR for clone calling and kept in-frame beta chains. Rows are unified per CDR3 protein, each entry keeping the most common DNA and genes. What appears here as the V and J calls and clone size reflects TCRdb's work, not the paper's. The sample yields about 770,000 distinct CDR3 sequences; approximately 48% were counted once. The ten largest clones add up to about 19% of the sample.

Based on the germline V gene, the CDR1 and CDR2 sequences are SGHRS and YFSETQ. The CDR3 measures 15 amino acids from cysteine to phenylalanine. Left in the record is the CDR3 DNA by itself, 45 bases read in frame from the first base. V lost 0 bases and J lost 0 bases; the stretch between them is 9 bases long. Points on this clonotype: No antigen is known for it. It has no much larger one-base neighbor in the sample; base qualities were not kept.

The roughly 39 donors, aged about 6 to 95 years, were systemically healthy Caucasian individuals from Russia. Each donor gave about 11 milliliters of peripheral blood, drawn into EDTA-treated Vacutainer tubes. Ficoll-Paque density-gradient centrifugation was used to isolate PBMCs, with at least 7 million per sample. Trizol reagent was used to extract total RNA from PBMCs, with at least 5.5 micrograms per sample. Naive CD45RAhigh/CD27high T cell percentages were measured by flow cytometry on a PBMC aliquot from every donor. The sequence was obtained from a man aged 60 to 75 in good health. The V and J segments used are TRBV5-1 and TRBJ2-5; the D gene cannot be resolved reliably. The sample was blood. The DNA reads TGCGCCAGCAGCTTGGCCTCACCCTACCAAGAGACCCAGTACTTC. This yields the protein CASSLASPYQETQYF.